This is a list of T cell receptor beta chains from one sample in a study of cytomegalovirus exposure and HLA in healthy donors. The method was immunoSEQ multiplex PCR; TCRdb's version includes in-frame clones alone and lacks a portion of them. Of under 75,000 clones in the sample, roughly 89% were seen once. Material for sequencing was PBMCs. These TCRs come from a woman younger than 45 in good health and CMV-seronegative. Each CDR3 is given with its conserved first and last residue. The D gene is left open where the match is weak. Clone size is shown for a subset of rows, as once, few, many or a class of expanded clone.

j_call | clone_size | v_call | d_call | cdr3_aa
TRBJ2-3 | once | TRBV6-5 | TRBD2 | CASSSYSGRATDTQYF
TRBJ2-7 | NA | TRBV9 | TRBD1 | CASARGGTGSYEQYF
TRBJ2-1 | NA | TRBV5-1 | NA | CASSLEEGGRYNEQFF
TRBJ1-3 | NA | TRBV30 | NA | CAWSVGSSGNTIYF
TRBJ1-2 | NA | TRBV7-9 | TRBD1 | CASSTGQGGYTF
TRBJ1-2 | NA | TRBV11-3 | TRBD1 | CASSLDKYLGQVTCGYTF
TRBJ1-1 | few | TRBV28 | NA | CASTGTPRGNTEAFF
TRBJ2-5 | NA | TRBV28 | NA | CASSSPGSGGETQYF
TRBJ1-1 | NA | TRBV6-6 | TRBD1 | CASSYEGAKAFF
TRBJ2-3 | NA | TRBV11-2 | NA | CASSLAARISDTQYF
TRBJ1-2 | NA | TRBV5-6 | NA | CASSLPVNYGYTF
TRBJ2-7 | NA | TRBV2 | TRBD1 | CASSGDRASLGEQYF
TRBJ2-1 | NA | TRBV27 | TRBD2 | CASRGGSGNLASYNEQFF
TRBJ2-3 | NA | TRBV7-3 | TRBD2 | CASSSSVAGNTDTQYF
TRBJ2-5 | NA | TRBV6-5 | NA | CASSYSVTQGSETQYF
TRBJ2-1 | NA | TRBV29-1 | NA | CSVLASSYNEQFF
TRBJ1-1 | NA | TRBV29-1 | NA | CSNLRVTEAFF
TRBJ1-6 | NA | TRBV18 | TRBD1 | CASSPPWTGGADSPLHF
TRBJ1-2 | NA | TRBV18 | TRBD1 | CASSPETGGDYGYTF
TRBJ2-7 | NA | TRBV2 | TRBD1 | CASRVGDRASYEQYF
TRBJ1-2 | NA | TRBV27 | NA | CASRTFFRVDYGYTF
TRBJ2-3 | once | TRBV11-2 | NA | CASSLDTTDFGTDTQYF
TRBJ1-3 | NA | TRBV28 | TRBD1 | CASRQGSENTIYF
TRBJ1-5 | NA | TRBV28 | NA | CASSSINQPQHF
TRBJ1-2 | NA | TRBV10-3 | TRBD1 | CAITWTGGDYGYTF
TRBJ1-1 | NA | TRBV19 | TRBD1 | CASRTGAPNTEAFF
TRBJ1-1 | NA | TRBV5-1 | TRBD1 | CASSPLTGGVNTEAFF
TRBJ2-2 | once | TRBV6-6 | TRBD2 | CASRQIAGGPTGELFF
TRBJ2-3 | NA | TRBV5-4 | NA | CASSLAGGSATDTQYF
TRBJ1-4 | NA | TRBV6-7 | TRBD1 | CASIPGQPHEKLFF
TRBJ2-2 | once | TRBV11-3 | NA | CASSFPLQGPNTGELFF
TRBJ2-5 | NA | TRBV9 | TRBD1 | CASSPRGQPKETQYF
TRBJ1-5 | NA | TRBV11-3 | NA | CASSRQDNQPQHF
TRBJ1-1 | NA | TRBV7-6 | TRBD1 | CASSNRQGRAEAFF
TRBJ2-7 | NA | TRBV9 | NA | CASSVSADKNEQYF
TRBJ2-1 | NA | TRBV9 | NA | CASSVGGREEGNEQFF